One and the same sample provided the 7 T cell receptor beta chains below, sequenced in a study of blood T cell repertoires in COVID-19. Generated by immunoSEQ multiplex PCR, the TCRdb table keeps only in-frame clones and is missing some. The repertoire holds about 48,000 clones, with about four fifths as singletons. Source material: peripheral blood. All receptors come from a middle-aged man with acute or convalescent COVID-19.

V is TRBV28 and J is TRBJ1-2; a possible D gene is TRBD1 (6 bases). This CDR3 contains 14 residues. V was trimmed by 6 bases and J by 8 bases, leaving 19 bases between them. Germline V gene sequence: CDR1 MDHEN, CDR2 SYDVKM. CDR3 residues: CASRSTGVGRGYTF. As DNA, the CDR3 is TGTGCCAGCAGGTCGACAGGCGTCGGACGAGGCTACACCTTC.

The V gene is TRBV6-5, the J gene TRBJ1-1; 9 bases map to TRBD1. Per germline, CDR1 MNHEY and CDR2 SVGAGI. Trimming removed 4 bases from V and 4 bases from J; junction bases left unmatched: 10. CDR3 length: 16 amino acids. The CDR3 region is CASSSRTGASGTEAFF. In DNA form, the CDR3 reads TGTGCCAGCAGTTCCAGGACAGGGGCAAGTGGCACTGAAGCTTTCTTT.

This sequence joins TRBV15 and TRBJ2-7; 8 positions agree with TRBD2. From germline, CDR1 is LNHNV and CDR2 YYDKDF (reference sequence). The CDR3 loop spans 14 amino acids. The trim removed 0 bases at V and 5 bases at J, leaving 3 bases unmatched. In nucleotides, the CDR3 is TGTGCCACCAGCAGAGATCGGGGGGGACACGAGCAGTACTTC. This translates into CATSRDRGGHEQYF. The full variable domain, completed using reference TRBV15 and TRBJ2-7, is DAMVIQNPRYQVTQFGKPVTLSCSQTLNHNVMYWYQQKSSQAPKLLFHYYDKDFNNEADTPDNFQSRRPNTSFCFLDIRSPGLGDTAMYLCATSRDRGGHEQYFGPGTRLTVT.

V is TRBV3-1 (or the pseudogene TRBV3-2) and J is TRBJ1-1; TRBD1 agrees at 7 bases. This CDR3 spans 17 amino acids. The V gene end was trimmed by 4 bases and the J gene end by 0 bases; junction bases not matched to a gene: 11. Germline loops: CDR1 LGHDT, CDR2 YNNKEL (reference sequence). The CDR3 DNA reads TGTGCCAGCAGCCTCCAACTAGCCACAGGGGTGAACACTGAAGCTTTCTTT. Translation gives CASSLQLATGVNTEAFF.

CDR3 residues: CASSSTSGKVYEQYF. CDR3 nucleotide sequence: TGCGCCAGCAGTTCGACTAGCGGGAAAGTCTACGAGCAGTACTTC. The chain couples TRBV5-1 to TRBJ2-7; 11 bases map to TRBD2. The CDR3 loop spans 15 amino acids. The germline gives CDR1 SGHRS, CDR2 YFSETQ. The J segment lost 3 bases and the V segment lost 5 bases, leaving 7 bases of the junction unmatched.

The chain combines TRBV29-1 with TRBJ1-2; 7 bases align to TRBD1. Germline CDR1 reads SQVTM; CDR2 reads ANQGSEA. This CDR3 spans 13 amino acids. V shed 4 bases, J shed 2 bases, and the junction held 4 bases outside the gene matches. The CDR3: CSVATGINYGYTF. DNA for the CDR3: TGCAGCGTTGCGACAGGGATAAACTATGGCTACACCTTC.

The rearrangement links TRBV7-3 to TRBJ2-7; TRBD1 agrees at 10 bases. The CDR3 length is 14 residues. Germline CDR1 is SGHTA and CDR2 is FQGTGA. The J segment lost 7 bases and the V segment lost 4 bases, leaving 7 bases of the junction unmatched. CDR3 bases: TGTGCCAGCAGCTCGGACAGGGGGTCTAGGGAGCAGTACTTC. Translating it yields CASSSDRGSREQYF.